Below are 8 T cell receptor beta chains sequenced from a single sample in a study of long-term antiretroviral therapy in people with HIV. Survey-level immunoSEQ v3.0 assays were run. TCRdb keeps only in-frame clones here, not all; method: immunoSEQ multiplex PCR. The sample yields roughly 19,000 clones, 90% to 95% seen once. Sequences were derived from unsorted PBMCs, sampled 4.4 years after starting antiretroviral therapy. The receptors here all came from a woman aged 45-65 years with HIV.

This clone was seen once. This chain links TRBV30 with TRBJ1-2, with D perhaps matching TRBD1 (5 bases). CDR1 and CDR2 (germline): GTSNPN, SVGIG (reference sequence). Deletions cut 0 bases from V and 7 bases from J, with 12 bases between. The CDR3 totals 13 residues. CDR3 in amino acids: CAWSVQGGGGYTF. The CDR3 DNA follows: TGTGCCTGGAGTGTCCAGGGAGGAGGTGGCTACACCTTC.

This rearrangement joins TRBV7-2 to TRBJ2-1; D perhaps matches TRBD2 (5 bases). The CDR3 extends over 13 amino acids. Germline lookup yields CDR1 SGHTA and CDR2 FQGNSA. With 5 bases removed from V and 4 bases from J, the gap between germline ends came to 9 bases. The CDR3: CASSPGRYNEQFF. CDR3 nucleotides: TGTGCCAGCAGCCCTGGGAGATACAATGAGCAGTTCTTC. Drawing the rest from reference TRBV7-2 and TRBJ2-1, the complete variable domain is GAGVSQSPSNKVTEKGKDVELRCDPISGHTALYWYRQSLGQGLEFLIYFQGNSAPDKSGLPSDRFSAERTGGSVSTLTIQRTQQEDSAVYLCASSPGRYNEQFFGPGTRLTVL.

The chain joins TRBV6-5 to TRBJ1-2; 7 positions match TRBD1. V shed 4 bases and J 3 bases; nucleotides not matched to a gene: 5. CDR3 length equals 14 residues. CDR1 MNHEY and CDR2 SVGAGI come from the germline V gene. CDR3 in DNA: TGTGCCAGCAGTTCACAGGGGAAACACTATGGCTACACCTTC. Translating it yields CASSSQGKHYGYTF.

The chain combines TRBV7-9 with TRBJ2-7; perhaps TRBD1 as D (6 bases). Trimming took off 4 bases at V and 0 bases at J, with 13 bases between the two ends. Germline assignment: CDR1 SEHNR and CDR2 FQNEAQ (reference sequence). The CDR3 sequence is 15 residues long. DNA of the CDR3: TGTGCCAGCAGCTCACCGGGACAAGGCTCCTACGAGCAGTACTTC. Translating gives CASSSPGQGSYEQYF.

The V gene is TRBV29-1, the J gene TRBJ1-2; D gene uncertain. The ends were cut back, 1 base at V and 1 base at J, with 10 bases in the middle. CDR1 and CDR2 from the germline V gene are SQVTM and ANQGSEA. This CDR3 spans 14 amino acids. The CDR3 region is CSVEADTDNYGYTF. The CDR3 DNA follows: TGCAGCGTTGAAGCTGACACCGATAACTATGGCTACACCTTC.

The CDR3 loop reads CAWSVGGNTGELFF. The CDR3 DNA follows: TGTGCCTGGAGTGTTGGTGGGAACACCGGGGAGCTGTTTTTT. This sequence joins TRBV30 and TRBJ2-2; unclear D gene. The V end was cut by 0 bases, the J end by 1 base, with 6 bases between. The CDR3 runs 14 residues. Germline values: CDR1 GTSNPN, CDR2 SVGIG (reference sequence).

The table lists this clone with a count of one. The rearrangement uses TRBV5-4 and TRBJ1-1; the match to TRBD1 covers 8 bases. V lost 0 bases and J lost 1; bases outside the gene matches: 5. CDR1 and CDR2 (germline): SGHNT, YYREEE (reference sequence). The CDR3 loop spans 16 amino acids. This CDR3 reads CASSLVDRGRNTEAFF. The DNA for the CDR3 is TGTGCCAGCAGCTTGGTAGACAGGGGTAGGAACACTGAAGCTTTCTTT. The whole variable domain, remainder taken from reference TRBV5-4 and TRBJ1-1, is ETGVTQSPTHLIKTRGQQVTLRCSSQSGHNTVSWYQQALGQGPQFIFQYYREEENGRGNFPPRFSGLQFPNYSSELNVNALELDDSALYLCASSLVDRGRNTEAFFGQGTRLTVV.

This sequence joins TRBV5-1 and TRBJ2-3; perhaps TRBD2 as D (7 bases). The CDR3 totals 16 residues. Germline CDR1 and CDR2: SGHRS and YFSETQ. The V gene lost 2 bases and the J gene lost 0 bases, with 13 bases spanning the gap. The CDR3 coding sequence is TGCGCCAGCAGCTTAGGGGGGGGGCCGAGCACAGATACGCAGTATTTT. This translates into CASSLGGGPSTDTQYF.